This TCR beta chain came from a study of blood T cell repertoires in COVID-19. Across the study: Researchers got acute and convalescent COVID-19 samples from the United States, Italy and Spain.

Source study methods: Estimated nucleated cell counts came from reference gene primer amplification. Using immunoSEQ multiplex PCR, the repertoire was profiled, and TCRdb retains in-frame clones only, with some absent. That table is the source of V, J and clone size, and D and trimming were worked out from the DNA. The top ten clones hold less than 1.5% of a sample with over 150,000 clones, about nine tenths of them seen once. Germline V gene data show CDR1 as ENHRY and CDR2 as SYGVKD. Germline trimming cut 9 bases from V and 0 bases from J; bases unmatched to any gene: 4. There are 13 residues in the CDR3.

The V and J genes are TRBV10-3 and TRBJ2-7; 8 bases match TRBD2. The sample taken for sequencing was peripheral blood. The sequence derives from a man under 40 with acute or convalescent COVID-19. Here the CDR3 reads CAILAGSSYEQYF. The CDR3 nucleotides read TGTGCCATATTAGCGGGAAGCTCCTACGAGCAGTACTTC.